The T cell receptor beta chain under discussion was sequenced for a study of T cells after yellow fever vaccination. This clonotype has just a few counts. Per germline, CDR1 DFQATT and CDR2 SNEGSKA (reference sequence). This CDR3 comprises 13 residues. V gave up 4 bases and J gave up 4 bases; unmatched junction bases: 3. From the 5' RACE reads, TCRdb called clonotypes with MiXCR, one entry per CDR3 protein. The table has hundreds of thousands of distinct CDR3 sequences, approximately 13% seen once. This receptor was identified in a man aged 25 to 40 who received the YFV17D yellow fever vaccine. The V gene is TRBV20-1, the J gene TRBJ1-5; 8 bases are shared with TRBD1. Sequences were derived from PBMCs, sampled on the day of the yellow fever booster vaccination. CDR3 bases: TGCAGTGCTACCCGGACAGGGAATCAGCCCCAGCATTTT. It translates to CSATRTGNQPQHF.